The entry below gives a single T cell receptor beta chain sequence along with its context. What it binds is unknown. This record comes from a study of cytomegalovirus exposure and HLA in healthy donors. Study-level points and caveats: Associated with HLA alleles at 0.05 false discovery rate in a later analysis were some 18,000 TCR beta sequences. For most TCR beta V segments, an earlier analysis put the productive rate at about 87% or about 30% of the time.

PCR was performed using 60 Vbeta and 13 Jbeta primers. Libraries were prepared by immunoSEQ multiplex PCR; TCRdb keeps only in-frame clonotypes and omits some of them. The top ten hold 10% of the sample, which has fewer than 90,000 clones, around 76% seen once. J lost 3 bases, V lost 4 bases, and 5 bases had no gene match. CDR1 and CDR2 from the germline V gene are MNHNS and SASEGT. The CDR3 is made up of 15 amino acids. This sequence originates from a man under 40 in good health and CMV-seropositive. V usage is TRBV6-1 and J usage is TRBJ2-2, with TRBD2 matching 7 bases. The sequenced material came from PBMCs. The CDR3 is CASSGLAVDTGELFF. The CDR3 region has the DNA TGTGCCAGCAGTGGGCTAGCGGTGGACACCGGGGAGCTGTTTTTT.